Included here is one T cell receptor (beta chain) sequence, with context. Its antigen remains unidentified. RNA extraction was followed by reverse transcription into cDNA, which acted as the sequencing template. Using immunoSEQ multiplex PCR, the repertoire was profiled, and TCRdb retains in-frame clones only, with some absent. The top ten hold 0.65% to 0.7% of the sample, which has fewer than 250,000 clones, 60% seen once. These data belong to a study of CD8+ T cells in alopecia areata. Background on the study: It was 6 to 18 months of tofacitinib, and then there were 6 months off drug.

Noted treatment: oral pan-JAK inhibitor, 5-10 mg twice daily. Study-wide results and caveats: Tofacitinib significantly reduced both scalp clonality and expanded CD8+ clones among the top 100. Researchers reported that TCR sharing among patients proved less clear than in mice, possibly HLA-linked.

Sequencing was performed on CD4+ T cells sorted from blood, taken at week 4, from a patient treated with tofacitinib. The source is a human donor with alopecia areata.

CDR3: CASSLATGVGTDTQYF. The CDR3 DNA is TGTGCCAGCAGCTTAGCGACAGGGGTAGGCACAGATACGCAGTATTTT. V gene TRBV7-9 combines with J gene TRBJ2-3, with 8 bases that match TRBD1. V was pared by 0 bases and J by 1 base, with 3 bases of the junction left unmatched. Germline values: CDR1 SEHNR, CDR2 FQNEAQ (reference sequence). There are 16 residues in the CDR3.